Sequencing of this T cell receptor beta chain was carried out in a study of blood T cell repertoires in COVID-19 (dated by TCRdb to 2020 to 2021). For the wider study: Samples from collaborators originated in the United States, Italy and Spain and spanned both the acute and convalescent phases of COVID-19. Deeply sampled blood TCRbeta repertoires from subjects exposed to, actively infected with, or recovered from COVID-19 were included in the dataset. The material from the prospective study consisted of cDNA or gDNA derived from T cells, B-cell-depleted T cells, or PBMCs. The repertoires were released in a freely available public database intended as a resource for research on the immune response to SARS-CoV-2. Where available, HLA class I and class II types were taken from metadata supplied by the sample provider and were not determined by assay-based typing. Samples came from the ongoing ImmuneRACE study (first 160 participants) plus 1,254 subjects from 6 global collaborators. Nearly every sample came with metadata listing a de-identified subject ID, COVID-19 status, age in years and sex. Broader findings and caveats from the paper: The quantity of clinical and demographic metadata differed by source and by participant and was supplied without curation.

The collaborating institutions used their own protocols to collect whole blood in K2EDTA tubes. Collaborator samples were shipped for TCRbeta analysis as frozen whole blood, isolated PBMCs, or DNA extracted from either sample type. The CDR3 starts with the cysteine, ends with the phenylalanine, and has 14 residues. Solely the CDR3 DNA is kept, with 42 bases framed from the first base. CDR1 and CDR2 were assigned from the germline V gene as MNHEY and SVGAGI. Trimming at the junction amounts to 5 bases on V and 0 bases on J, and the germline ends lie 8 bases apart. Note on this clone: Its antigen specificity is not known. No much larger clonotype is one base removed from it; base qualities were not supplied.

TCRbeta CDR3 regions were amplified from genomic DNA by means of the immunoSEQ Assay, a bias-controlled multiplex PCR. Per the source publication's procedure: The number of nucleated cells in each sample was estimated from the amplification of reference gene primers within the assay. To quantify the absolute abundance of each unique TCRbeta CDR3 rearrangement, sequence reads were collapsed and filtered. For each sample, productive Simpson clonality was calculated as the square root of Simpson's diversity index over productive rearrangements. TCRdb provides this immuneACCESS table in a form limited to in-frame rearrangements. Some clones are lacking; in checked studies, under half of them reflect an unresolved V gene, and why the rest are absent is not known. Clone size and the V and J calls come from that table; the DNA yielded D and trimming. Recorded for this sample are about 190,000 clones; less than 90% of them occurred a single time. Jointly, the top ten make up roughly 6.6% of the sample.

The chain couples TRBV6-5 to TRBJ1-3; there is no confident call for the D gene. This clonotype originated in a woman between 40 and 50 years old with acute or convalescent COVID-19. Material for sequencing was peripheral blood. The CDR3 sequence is CASSHGLSGNTIYF. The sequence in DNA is TGTGCCAGCAGTCACGGTCTCTCTGGAAACACCATATATTTT.